The present T cell receptor (beta chain) was sequenced within a study of human T cells and chemical hapten exposure. Time point described: pre-sensitization, week 0. Noted treatment: therapeutic diphenylcyclopropenone sensitization with weekly scalp DPC. Many counts were recorded for this clonotype. This CDR3 has 14 amino acids. CDR1 is MNHNS, CDR2 SASEGT, per germline. Deletions cut 0 bases from V and 4 bases from J, with 7 bases between. MiXCR, applied by TCRdb to the RACE reads, yields one record per CDR3 protein. The sample carries roughly 88,000 distinct CDR3 sequences, 8% to 10% recorded once. The source is a woman aged 40 to 49 with alopecia areata. Some clones in this sample may be carry-over from other donors' samples. The chain has TRBV6-1 and TRBJ1-5, with D maybe TRBD1 (5 bases). The material was whole blood, obtained in connection with sensitization to the hapten diphenylcyclopropenone (DPC). The CDR3 spells CASSEAGGNQPQHF. In nucleotides, the CDR3 is TGTGCCAGCAGTGAAGCTGGGGGTAATCAGCCCCAGCATTTT.